These 18 T cell receptor beta chains were all obtained from the same sample, sequenced in a study of graft-versus-host responses after intestinal transplantation. Clones were sequenced by immunoSEQ multiplex PCR, and TCRdb holds only the in-frame ones, with some missing. The table lists about 89,000 clones, 91% of them singletons. Their antigens remain unidentified. The source was unstimulated CD4+ T cells sorted from spleen or lymph node cells, collected before intestinal transplant. The source of these receptors is a human donor who received an intestinal transplant.

The chain uses TRBV21-1 and TRBJ1-6; the table's D call, TRBD1, was not checked against the DNA. TRBV21-1 is a known pseudogene. This CDR3 is 14 amino acids long. The CDR3 region has the DNA TGTGCCAGCAGCCGGCAGGGGCGAAATTCACCCCTCCACTTT. It specifies CASSRQGRNSPLHF.

This clone was seen once. The chain recombines TRBV29-1 with TRBJ1-2; D remains ambiguous. Per the germline V gene, CDR1 is SQVTM and CDR2 is ANQGSEA. This CDR3 comprises 13 residues. Trimming left V 3 bases short and J 0 bases short, with 8 bases between. This chain's CDR3 is CSVDRTSNYGYTF. CDR3 nucleotides: TGCAGCGTTGATCGTACTTCTAACTATGGCTACACCTTC.

The chain joins TRBV27 to TRBJ1-5; D is undetermined. The CDR3 contains 14 residues. The V end was cut by 5 bases, the J end by 3 bases, with 11 bases between. Germline V lookup: CDR1 MNHEY, CDR2 SMNVEV (reference sequence). The CDR3 bases are TGTGCCAGCAGTCCAACTAATACCAATCAGCCCCAGCATTTT. Translating gives CASSPTNTNQPQHF.

V gene TRBV4-1 combines with J gene TRBJ1-6; D is perhaps TRBD1 (6 bases). Trimming took off 3 bases at V and 9 bases at J, with 18 bases between the two ends. Germline V gives CDR1 MGHRA, CDR2 YSYEKL. The CDR3 is 16 amino acids. In DNA, the CDR3 is TGCGCCAGCAGCCACGCAGACAGGTTGTTGGGTTCACCCCTCCACTTT. This encodes CASSHADRLLGSPLHF.

This clone was observed a handful of times. CDR3: CASSYAVSGNTIYF. The CDR3 region has the DNA TGTGCCAGCAGTTACGCAGTCTCTGGAAACACCATATATTTT. The chain uses TRBV6-5 and TRBJ1-3; no firm D call. CDR3 length: 14 residues. V lost 2 bases and J lost 0, with 5 bases in between. Per the germline V gene, CDR1 is MNHEY and CDR2 is SVGAGI.

The CDR3 sequence is CASSFNNYGYTF. CDR3 DNA: TGCGCCAGCAGCTTTAATAACTATGGCTACACCTTC. The gene calls are TRBV5-1 and TRBJ1-2; unclear D gene. Germline V lookup: CDR1 SGHRS, CDR2 YFSETQ. The CDR3 is 12 residues long. Trimming stripped 2 bases from V and 1 base from J, with 3 bases between.

The V call is TRBV5-1, the J call TRBJ1-4, with D possibly TRBD1 on 5 matching bases. CDR3 length: 16 amino acids. The V end was cut by 4 bases, the J end by 7 bases, with 20 bases between. Germline V lookup: CDR1 SGHRS, CDR2 YFSETQ. The CDR3, as DNA: TGCGCCAGCAGCCCCTCACCGGGGGACGGGGGTGAAAAACTGTTTTTT. It translates to CASSPSPGDGGEKLFF.

The chain links TRBV11-2 to TRBJ1-1; 8 bases match TRBD1. The length of the CDR3 is 15 residues. Trimming took 3 bases from V and 3 from J; bases not matched to a gene: 6. The germline CDR1 and CDR2 sequences are SGHAT and FQNNGV. The DNA for the CDR3 is TGTGCCAGCAGCTTTGTCAGGGGGCTAGACACTGAAGCTTTCTTT. It encodes CASSFVRGLDTEAFF.

This clone was seen a handful of times. J is TRBJ2-1 and V is TRBV7-7; 9 nucleotides agree with TRBD2. Unmatched junction bases numbered 18, after V lost 8 bases and J lost 13 bases. From germline, CDR1 is SSHAT and CDR2 FNYEAQ (reference sequence). The CDR3 is made up of 15 amino acids. DNA of the CDR3: TGTGCCAGCCCCTACCCCCTAGCGGGGCCTGGGGGTCAGTTCTTC. Translating gives CASPYPLAGPGGQFF.

V gene TRBV7-2 combines with J gene TRBJ1-2; 8 bases are shared with TRBD1. The CDR3 spans 13 residues. Germline loops: CDR1 SGHTA, CDR2 FQGNSA. The V segment lost 2 bases and the J segment 8 bases; nucleotides outside the gene matches: 4. The CDR3 coding sequence is TGTGCCAGCAGCTTACAGGGGGCGAGGGGCTACACCTTC. This translates into CASSLQGARGYTF.

The rearrangement joins TRBV9 to TRBJ2-1; weak D call: TRBD2 (5 bases). Germline CDR1 is SGDLS and CDR2 is YYNGEE. This CDR3 comprises 16 residues. With 0 bases removed from V and 6 bases from J, the gap between germline ends came to 16 bases. CDR3 amino acids: CASSVGIGRGPNEQFF. DNA for the CDR3: TGTGCCAGCAGCGTAGGGATAGGGAGAGGTCCCAATGAGCAGTTCTTC.

The chain recombines TRBV19 with TRBJ2-7, with 7 positions matching TRBD2. The CDR3 is 15 amino acids. CDR1 is LNHDA, CDR2 SQIVND, per germline (reference sequence). Losses at the gene ends were 3 bases for V and 5 bases for J; bases not matched to a gene: 10. Here the CDR3 reads CASSIPRGGANEQYF. The CDR3 DNA sequence: TGTGCCAGTAGTATCCCTCGGGGAGGGGCGAACGAGCAGTACTTC. Based on the CDR3 plus reference TRBV19 and TRBJ2-7, the full variable domain is DGGITQSPKYLFRKEGQNVTLSCEQNLNHDAMYWYRQDPGQGLRLIYYSQIVNDFQKGDIAEGYSVSREKKESFPLTVTSAQKNPTAFYLCASSIPRGGANEQYFGPGTRLTVT.

This clone has more than one count but fewer than ten. This chain links TRBV5-1 with TRBJ2-3; 9 positions agree with TRBD2. The germline gives CDR1 SGHRS, CDR2 YFSETQ. Germline trimming cut 0 bases from V and 4 bases from J; bases unmatched to any gene: 0. The CDR3 length is 14 residues. CDR3 bases: TGCGCCAGCAGCTTGGGACTAGCGGCAGATACGCAGTATTTT. Translating gives CASSLGLAADTQYF.

The J gene is TRBJ2-5, the V gene TRBV14, with 8 bases matching TRBD1. Germline V gives CDR1 SGHDN, CDR2 FVKESK. CDR3 length: 16 amino acids. The J segment lost 2 bases and the V segment lost 4 bases, leaving 9 bases of the junction unmatched. The CDR3 region has the DNA TGTGCCAGCAGCCTGGTAACAGGGGGACCACAAGAGACCCAGTACTTC. Protein product: CASSLVTGGPQETQYF.

The chain recombines TRBV6-5 with TRBJ2-1; TRBD1 aligns across 10 bases. Per germline, CDR1 MNHEY and CDR2 SVGAGI. The length of the CDR3 is 16 residues. Trimming cost V 0 bases and J 6 bases; bases outside gene matches: 5. CDR3 in amino acids: CASSYSLGTGVNEQFF. DNA for the CDR3: TGTGCCAGCAGTTACTCCCTTGGGACAGGGGTCAATGAGCAGTTCTTC.

In nucleotides, the CDR3 is TGTGCCTGGGGGACAGGGGGCGCGAAGACCCAGTACTTC. This encodes CAWGTGGAKTQYF. The rearrangement links TRBV30 to TRBJ2-5; TRBD1 matches at 12 bases. This CDR3 region has 13 residues. After removal of 5 bases from V and 6 bases from J, the junction contained 4 bases not matched to a gene. CDR1 is GTSNPN and CDR2 is SVGIG in the germline V gene (reference sequence). Filled out from reference TRBV30 and TRBJ2-5, the complete variable domain reads SQTIHQWPATLVQPVGSPLSLECTVEGTSNPNLYWYRQAAGRGLQLLFYSVGIGQISSEVPQNLSASRPQDRQFILSSKKLLLSDSGFYLCAWGTGGAKTQYFGPGTRLLVL.

The rearrangement uses TRBV11-3 and TRBJ1-2; perhaps TRBD1 as D (6 bases). The germline CDR1 and CDR2 sequences are SGHNT and YENEEA. The CDR3 runs 13 residues. Trimming removed 6 bases from V and 0 bases from J, with 8 bases in between. Written as DNA, the CDR3 is TGTGCCAGCAGTCGGGACACTAACTATGGCTACACCTTC. Translated, it gives CASSRDTNYGYTF.

The chain has TRBV12-5 and TRBJ2-2, with TRBD2 matching over 9 bases. Germline V gives CDR1 LGHNT, CDR2 FRNRAP. The V segment lost 5 bases and the J segment 0 bases; nucleotides outside the gene matches: 7. The CDR3 spans 17 residues. CDR3 nucleotides: TGTGCTAGTGGTATCAAACTAGCGGGCGCGAACACCGGGGAGCTGTTTTTT. This encodes CASGIKLAGANTGELFF.